Listed below are T cell receptor beta chains from one sample, sequenced in a study of tumor-infiltrating lymphocytes in localized non-small cell lung cancer. Clones were read by immunoSEQ multiplex PCR, and TCRdb kept only the in-frame ones, dropping some. The table includes 15,000 to 20,000 clones, approximately 80% detected once. The sequenced sample consisted of uninvolved lung tissue not adjacent to the tumor. Source of these receptors: a human donor with non-small cell lung cancer. CDR3s include the opening cysteine and the closing phenylalanine or tryptophan. A D gene is named only where the DNA matches it firmly. Clone size is stated in some rows and not others, as once, few, many or a class when expanded.

clone_size j_call d_call v_call cdr3_aa cdr3_nt
. TRBJ2-7 . TRBV9 CASSVDPGVYEQYF TGTGCCAGCAGCGTAGATCCAGGGGTCTACGAGCAGTACTTC
. TRBJ1-1 . TRBV4-1 CASSQNTGEMNTEAFF TGCGCCAGCAGCCAAAACACGGGGGAGATGAACACTGAAGCTTTCTTT
medium-sized TRBJ2-5 . TRBV18 CASSQSGPQETQYF TGTGCCAGCTCACAATCGGGGCCCCAAGAGACCCAGTACTTC
. TRBJ2-1 . TRBV11-2 CASSLGDYNEQFF TGTGCCAGCAGCTTGGGGGACTACAATGAGCAGTTCTTC
few TRBJ2-7 TRBD2 TRBV28 CASSFPGGGSYEQYF TGTGCCAGCAGTTTTCCGGGAGGGGGCTCCTACGAGCAGTACTTC
. TRBJ2-7 TRBD2 TRBV2 CASSELAGEVYEQYF TGTGCCAGCAGTGAGCTAGCGGGAGAAGTCTACGAGCAGTACTTC
. TRBJ1-1 . TRBV14 CASSQSAGTEAFF TGTGCCAGCAGCCAATCCGCGGGCACTGAAGCTTTCTTT
. TRBJ2-2 TRBD1 TRBV5-1 CASKEQGRIPGELFF TGCGCCAGCAAGGAACAGGGGAGAATTCCCGGGGAGCTGTTTTTT
few TRBJ1-1 . TRBV29-1 CSVPRGLSDTEAFF TGCAGCGTTCCGCGCGGGTTGAGTGACACTGAAGCTTTCTTT
. TRBJ1-1 TRBD1 TRBV13 CASGVWTGGLKDTEAFF TGTGCCAGCGGAGTATGGACAGGGGGATTGAAGGACACTGAAGCTTTCTTT
. TRBJ1-4 . TRBV2 CASRAQRSNEKLFF TGTGCCAGCCGTGCTCAAAGGTCAAATGAAAAACTGTTTTTT
. TRBJ1-1 . TRBV5-1 CASSLDRNTEAFF TGCGCCAGCAGCCTGGACAGAAACACTGAAGCTTTCTTT
. TRBJ2-1 . TRBV6-6 CASSYSSVGNEQFF TGTGCCAGCAGTTACAGTAGTGTCGGCAATGAGCAGTTCTTC
. TRBJ2-3 TRBD2 TRBV4-1 CASSLVAGTSGSPTDTQYF TGCGCCAGCAGCCTCGTCGCAGGGACTAGCGGGAGTCCGACAGATACGCAGTATTTT
. TRBJ2-1 TRBD2 TRBV27 CASLETSGSGSYNEQFF TGTGCCAGCCTCGAGACTAGCGGGAGCGGCTCCTACAATGAGCAGTTCTTC
. TRBJ1-2 TRBD1 TRBV7-2 CASSLGQGLAYGYTF TGTGCCAGCAGCCTCGGACAGGGGCTGGCCTATGGCTACACCTTC
. TRBJ2-3 . TRBV7-2 CASSPGEDPKYF TGTGCCAGCAGCCCAGGGGAGGACCCAAAGTATTTT
. TRBJ1-4 . TRBV11-1 CASSLAPTNEKLFF TGTGCCAGCAGCTTAGCACCAACTAATGAAAAACTGTTTTTT
. TRBJ2-3 . TRBV30 CARSGVSTDTQYF TGTGCCCGGTCCGGGGTGAGCACAGATACGCAGTATTTT
. TRBJ2-3 TRBD1 TRBV2 CASTRDRDTQYF TGTGCCAGCACGAGGGACAGGGATACGCAGTATTTT
. TRBJ1-1 TRBD1 TRBV5-4 CASMRGGTALNTEAFF TGTGCCAGCATGAGAGGGGGGACAGCCTTGAACACTGAAGCTTTCTTT
. TRBJ2-1 TRBD2 TRBV10-3 CAIRMAGGPNEQFF TGTGCCATCAGAATGGCGGGAGGACCTAATGAGCAGTTCTTC
. TRBJ2-2 . TRBV5-1 CASSLGGAGELFF TGCGCCAGCAGCTTGGGCGGGGCCGGGGAGCTGTTTTTT
. TRBJ1-5 . TRBV7-8 CASSERDPREDQPQHF TGTGCCAGCAGCGAGCGCGACCCCAGGGAAGATCAGCCCCAGCATTTT
once TRBJ2-3 . TRBV25-1 CASSGSLTSDTQYF TGTGCCAGCAGTGGCAGCCTAACCTCAGATACGCAGTATTTT
. TRBJ1-2 . TRBV5-1 CASSLLSQRGSTF TGCGCCAGCAGCTTGCTTTCGCAGAGAGGAAGTACCTTC
. TRBJ2-2 TRBD1 TRBV5-1 CASKKSWDRRYLDTGELFF TGCGCCAGCAAGAAGTCTTGGGACAGACGCTATTTGGACACCGGGGAGCTGTTTTTT
. TRBJ2-1 . TRBV4-1 CASSQPKGLTGQFF TGCGCCAGCAGCCAACCAAAGGGACTGACGGGACAGTTCTTC
. TRBJ1-4 . TRBV4-2 CASSQGGNPLGEKLFF TGTGCCAGCAGCCAGGGAGGGAACCCCCTGGGGGAAAAACTGTTTTTT
. TRBJ1-5 . TRBV27 CASARGVSNQPQHF TGTGCCAGCGCGAGGGGCGTTAGCAATCAGCCCCAGCATTTT
. TRBJ1-2 TRBD1 TRBV7-9 CASSSPGTGGMLDGYTF TGTGCCAGCAGCTCGCCCGGGACAGGAGGGATGTTGGATGGCTACACCTTC
few TRBJ2-7 TRBD2 TRBV2 CASSEAGGPYEQYF TGTGCCAGCAGTGAAGCGGGAGGGCCTTACGAGCAGTACTTC
. TRBJ2-7 TRBD2 TRBV5-1 CASSRGLAGEDEQYF TGCGCCAGCAGCCGCGGACTAGCGGGAGAGGACGAGCAGTACTTC
. TRBJ2-1 . TRBV6-5 CASSYSWTGAYNEQFF TGTGCCAGCAGTTACTCCTGGACGGGCGCCTACAATGAGCAGTTCTTC
. TRBJ2-1 . TRBV11-2 CASSLVWDSGGFYNEQFF TGTGCCAGCAGCTTAGTCTGGGACTCTGGGGGGTTTTACAATGAGCAGTTCTTC
. TRBJ2-7 TRBD2 TRBV9 CASSVSGRAFDEQYF TGTGCCAGCAGCGTATCCGGGAGGGCCTTCGACGAGCAGTACTTC